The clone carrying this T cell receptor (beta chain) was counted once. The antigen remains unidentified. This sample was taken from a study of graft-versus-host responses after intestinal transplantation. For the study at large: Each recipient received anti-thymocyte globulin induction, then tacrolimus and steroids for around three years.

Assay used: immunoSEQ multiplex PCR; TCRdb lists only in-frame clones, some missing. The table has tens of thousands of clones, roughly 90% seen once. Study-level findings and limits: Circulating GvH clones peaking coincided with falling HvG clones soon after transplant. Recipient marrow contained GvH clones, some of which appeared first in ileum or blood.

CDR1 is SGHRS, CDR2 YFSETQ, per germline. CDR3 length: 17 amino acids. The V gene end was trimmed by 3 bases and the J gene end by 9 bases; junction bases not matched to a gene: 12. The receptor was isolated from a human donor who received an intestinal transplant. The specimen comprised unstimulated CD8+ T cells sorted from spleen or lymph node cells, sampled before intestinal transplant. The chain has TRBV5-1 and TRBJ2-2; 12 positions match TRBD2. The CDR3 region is CASSWDPSGGVSRELFF. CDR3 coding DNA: TGCGCCAGCAGCTGGGACCCTAGCGGGGGGGTTTCCCGGGAGCTGTTTTTT.